A selection of T cell receptor beta chains follows, all from one sample in a study of low-dose radiotherapy and immunotherapy resistance in tumors. TCRdb reanalysed the reads using MiXCR and keeps one entry per CDR3 protein. The data show under 110,000 distinct CDR3 sequences, 20% to 25% seen once. This specimen was PBMCs, taken after low-dose radiotherapy plus immunotherapy. The receptors stem from a male donor with prostate cancer. Each CDR3 is given with its conserved first and last residue. Fields, in order: CDR3 DNA, CDR3 protein, V gene, J gene, clone size, D gene. The D gene is left open where the match is weak. Part of the rows lack a size; the others show once, few, many or a class for expanded clones.

cdr3_nt: TGCAGTGCCCCTCGTAGCGGGGCGAACACCGGGGAGCTGTTTTTT
cdr3_aa: CSAPRSGANTGELFF
v_call: TRBV20-1
j_call: TRBJ2-2
clone_size: many
d_call: TRBD2

cdr3_nt: TGCGCCAGCAGCTTGGTCGCCGGGGAGCTGTTTTTT
cdr3_aa: CASSLVAGELFF
v_call: TRBV5-1
j_call: TRBJ2-2
clone_size: many
d_call: NA

cdr3_nt: TGTGCCAGCAGTGATGACCTTAGGGGCTACGAGCAGTACTTC
cdr3_aa: CASSDDLRGYEQYF
v_call: TRBV2
j_call: TRBJ2-7
clone_size: many
d_call: NA

cdr3_nt: TGTGCCAGCAGCGTAACCTCCGACAGCCGACAGCCCCAGCATTTT
cdr3_aa: CASSVTSDSRQPQHF
v_call: TRBV9
j_call: TRBJ1-5
clone_size: NA
d_call: NA

cdr3_nt: TGTGCCAGTAGTTCCCTCGGACAGGGGGCAGCAGGGGCCAACGTCCTGACTTTC
cdr3_aa: CASSSLGQGAAGANVLTF
v_call: TRBV19
j_call: TRBJ2-6
clone_size: many
d_call: TRBD1

cdr3_nt: TGTGCCAGCAGGCTCCGGCTTTCGGGCGGCTACACCTTC
cdr3_aa: CASRLRLSGGYTF
v_call: TRBV12-3/TRBV12-4
j_call: TRBJ1-2
clone_size: many
d_call: NA

cdr3_nt: TGTGCCAGCAGCTTATACGAGGGGAATGGCTACACCTTC
cdr3_aa: CASSLYEGNGYTF
v_call: TRBV7-8
j_call: TRBJ1-2
clone_size: many
d_call: NA

cdr3_nt: TGTGCCAGCAGCCAAGGAGGGCTAGCGGGGGGTAATGAGCAGTTCTTC
cdr3_aa: CASSQGGLAGGNEQFF
v_call: TRBV4-2
j_call: TRBJ2-1
clone_size: many
d_call: TRBD2

cdr3_nt: TGTGCCAGCTCACCGAGTACAAGGGGGAAAGAGACCCAGTACTTC
cdr3_aa: CASSPSTRGKETQYF
v_call: TRBV18
j_call: TRBJ2-5
clone_size: few
d_call: NA

cdr3_nt: TGCGCCAGCAGCCCCAAGATTCCGGACGGGGGGCGCGGGGCTGCTCAAGAGACCCAGTACTTC
cdr3_aa: CASSPKIPDGGRGAAQETQYF
v_call: TRBV4-1
j_call: TRBJ2-5
clone_size: many
d_call: NA

cdr3_nt: TGTGCCAGCAGCCCCCCGGGGGGAGGCTCCTACAATGAGCAGTTCTTC
cdr3_aa: CASSPPGGGSYNEQFF
v_call: TRBV13
j_call: TRBJ2-1
clone_size: many
d_call: TRBD2

cdr3_nt: TGTGCCAGCAGTCGCCGGGACAGGTCCTACGAGCAGTACTTC
cdr3_aa: CASSRRDRSYEQYF
v_call: TRBV3-1
j_call: TRBJ2-7
clone_size: once
d_call: TRBD1

cdr3_nt: TGTGCCAGCAGCTTAGAGGCGAGGGGGGTAGATACGCAGTATTTT
cdr3_aa: CASSLEARGVDTQYF
v_call: TRBV7-2
j_call: TRBJ2-3
clone_size: NA
d_call: NA

cdr3_nt: TGCAGTGCTAGAGATCCGGGACAGAACACTGAAGCTTTCTTT
cdr3_aa: CSARDPGQNTEAFF
v_call: TRBV20-1
j_call: TRBJ1-1
clone_size: few
d_call: NA

cdr3_nt: TGTGCCAGCAGCTTGGTGAGGGGAAGTCGGTACGAGCAGTACTTC
cdr3_aa: CASSLVRGSRYEQYF
v_call: TRBV5-4
j_call: TRBJ2-7
clone_size: many
d_call: NA

cdr3_nt: TGTGCCAGCAGCTTGGCCGAGGGATTCGTGGCCGGGGAGCTGTTTTTT
cdr3_aa: CASSLAEGFVAGELFF
v_call: TRBV5-5
j_call: TRBJ2-2
clone_size: few
d_call: NA

cdr3_nt: TGCAGTGCTAGAGATGAGGCTAAAAACATTCAGTACTTC
cdr3_aa: CSARDEAKNIQYF
v_call: TRBV20-1
j_call: TRBJ2-4
clone_size: many
d_call: NA

cdr3_nt: TGTGCCAGCAGCGCAATGAGGGGGGGGGGCATGGATGAGCAGTTCTTC
cdr3_aa: CASSAMRGGGMDEQFF
v_call: TRBV5-4
j_call: TRBJ2-1
clone_size: many
d_call: NA

cdr3_nt: TGTGCCAGCAGCTTAGGCGTGGGGAATCAGCCCCAGCATTTT
cdr3_aa: CASSLGVGNQPQHF
v_call: TRBV7-9
j_call: TRBJ1-5
clone_size: many
d_call: NA

cdr3_nt: TGTGCCATCAGTGAGTCGGGTGTTGGGAGGGACACTGAAGCTTTCTTT
cdr3_aa: CAISESGVGRDTEAFF
v_call: TRBV10-3
j_call: TRBJ1-1
clone_size: many
d_call: NA

cdr3_nt: TGTGCCAGTAGTAAGACTAGCGGGGGAAATGAGCAGTTCTTC
cdr3_aa: CASSKTSGGNEQFF
v_call: TRBV19
j_call: TRBJ2-1
clone_size: few
d_call: TRBD2

cdr3_nt: TGTGCCAGCAGCCCGGGGGCGGTTCTGGGGAGAGATACGCAGTATTTT
cdr3_aa: CASSPGAVLGRDTQYF
v_call: TRBV13
j_call: TRBJ2-3
clone_size: many
d_call: NA

cdr3_nt: TGTGCCAGCAGTTTCATCCCCAGGGGTGGCGAGCAGTACTTC
cdr3_aa: CASSFIPRGGEQYF
v_call: TRBV12-3/TRBV12-4
j_call: TRBJ2-7
clone_size: many
d_call: NA

cdr3_nt: TGTGCCAGCAGTTCGCCGGGGGGGGGCCGGGTCACCGGGGAGCTGTTTTTT
cdr3_aa: CASSSPGGGRVTGELFF
v_call: TRBV27
j_call: TRBJ2-2
clone_size: many
d_call: TRBD2

cdr3_nt: TGCGCCAGCAGCCAAGGGGACAGGGCAAGATATGGCTACACCTTC
cdr3_aa: CASSQGDRARYGYTF
v_call: TRBV4-1
j_call: TRBJ1-2
clone_size: many
d_call: TRBD1

cdr3_nt: TGTGCCAGCAAGTTTTCTGATCAGCCCCAGCATTTT
cdr3_aa: CASKFSDQPQHF
v_call: TRBV12-3/TRBV12-4
j_call: TRBJ1-5
clone_size: many
d_call: NA

cdr3_nt: TGTGCCACCAGCTCGGGACAGAGTTACAATGAGCAGTTCTTC
cdr3_aa: CATSSGQSYNEQFF
v_call: TRBV24-1
j_call: TRBJ2-1
clone_size: many
d_call: TRBD1

cdr3_nt: TGTGCCAGCAGCGCCCCGACTAGCGGGGGGGCCTCTGAGCAGTTCTTC
cdr3_aa: CASSAPTSGGASEQFF
v_call: TRBV4-2
j_call: TRBJ2-1
clone_size: many
d_call: TRBD2

cdr3_nt: TGTGCCAGCAGCATTGAGACTAGCGTCTTCGGAGATACGCAGTATTTT
cdr3_aa: CASSIETSVFGDTQYF
v_call: TRBV5-8
j_call: TRBJ2-3
clone_size: many
d_call: TRBD2

cdr3_nt: TGTGCCTGGAAGAGCGGGAGATTATCCTACAATGAGCAGTTCTTC
cdr3_aa: CAWKSGRLSYNEQFF
v_call: TRBV30
j_call: TRBJ2-1
clone_size: many
d_call: TRBD2

cdr3_nt: TGTGCCAGCTCATCGTCCCTGAGACTAGCCTACAATGAGCAGTTCTTC
cdr3_aa: CASSSSLRLAYNEQFF
v_call: TRBV18
j_call: TRBJ2-1
clone_size: NA
d_call: NA

cdr3_nt: TGTGCCAGCAGCGAGGGACAATGGGGTGAGCAGTTCTTC
cdr3_aa: CASSEGQWGEQFF
v_call: TRBV7-9
j_call: TRBJ2-1
clone_size: NA
d_call: NA

cdr3_nt: TGCAGTGCCACAAGCTGGGGGGGGGCACCCTACAATGAGCAGTTCTTC
cdr3_aa: CSATSWGGAPYNEQFF
v_call: TRBV20-1
j_call: TRBJ2-1
clone_size: many
d_call: NA

cdr3_nt: TGTGCCAGCAGCTTAGTATCAGGACAGGGTCCCTACGAGCAGTACTTC
cdr3_aa: CASSLVSGQGPYEQYF
v_call: TRBV7-6
j_call: TRBJ2-7
clone_size: few
d_call: TRBD1